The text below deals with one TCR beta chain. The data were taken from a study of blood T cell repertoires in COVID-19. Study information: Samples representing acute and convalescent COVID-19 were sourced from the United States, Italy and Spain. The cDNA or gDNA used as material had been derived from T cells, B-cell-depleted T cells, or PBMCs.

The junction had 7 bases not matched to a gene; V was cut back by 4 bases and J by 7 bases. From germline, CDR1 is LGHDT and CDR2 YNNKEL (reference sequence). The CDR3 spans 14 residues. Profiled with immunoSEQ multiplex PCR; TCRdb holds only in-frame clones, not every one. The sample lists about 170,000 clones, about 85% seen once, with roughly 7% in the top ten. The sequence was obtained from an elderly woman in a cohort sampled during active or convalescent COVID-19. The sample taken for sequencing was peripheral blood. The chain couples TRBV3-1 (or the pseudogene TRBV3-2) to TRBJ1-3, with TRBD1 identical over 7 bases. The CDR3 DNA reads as TGTGCCAGCAGCCTCCCAGGGGGAATCAACACCATATATTTT. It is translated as CASSLPGGINTIYF.